These 23 T cell receptor beta chains share one sample of origin, sequenced in a study of T cells after yellow fever vaccination. TCRdb reprocessed the 5' RACE reads with MiXCR, giving one entry per CDR3 protein. The data contain more than 300,000 distinct CDR3 sequences, 6.8% of them seen just once; the ten biggest clones take up about a sixth. The source material was PBMCs, sampled about 49 days after the first yellow fever vaccination. The source of these receptors is a young man who received the YFV17D yellow fever vaccine.

This clonotype was detected a few times. This sequence joins TRBV18 and TRBJ2-3, with 7 bases identical to TRBD2. V gave up 6 bases and J gave up 2 bases; unmatched junction bases: 11. This CDR3 comprises 16 residues. In germline, CDR1 is KGHSH, CDR2 LQKENI. The CDR3 nucleotides are TGTGCCAGCTCTAAAATCCTAGCGGAGGCCACAGATACGCAGTATTTT. Encoded protein: CASSKILAEATDTQYF.

This clonotype was seen only a few times. This chain connects TRBV5-1 to TRBJ2-5; D call uncertain. The CDR3 totals 16 residues. Germline CDR1 reads SGHRS; CDR2 reads YFSETQ. Trimming took 0 bases from V and 5 from J, leaving 17 bases between them. The chain's CDR3 is CASSLAVPRSKETQYF. CDR3 sequence (DNA): TGCGCCAGCAGCTTGGCCGTGCCTAGAAGTAAGGAGACCCAGTACTTC.

This clonotype was seen only a few times. V usage is TRBV11-2 and J usage is TRBJ2-4; TRBD2 matches at 15 bases. The CDR3 is made up of 18 amino acids. Germline loops: CDR1 SGHAT, CDR2 FQNNGV. The V and J ends lost 5 bases and 3 bases, in that order; junction bases with no gene match: 8. The DNA of the CDR3 is TGTGCCAGCAGCCAAGTTCCGGGACTAGCGGGGGGCAAAAACATTCAGTACTTC. The encoded protein is CASSQVPGLAGGKNIQYF. Full variable domain (missing parts from reference TRBV11-2 and TRBJ2-4): EAGVAQSPRYKIIEKRQSVAFWCNPISGHATLYWYQQILGQGPKLLIQFQNNGVVDDSQLPKDRFSAERLKGVDSTLKIQPAKLEDSAVYLCASSQVPGLAGGKNIQYFGAGTRLSVL.

The gene calls are TRBV7-2 and TRBJ1-3; 8 positions agree with TRBD1. Looked up from germline, CDR1 is SGHTA and CDR2 is FQGNSA. V shed 3 bases, J shed 2 bases, and the junction held 3 bases outside the gene matches. This CDR3 contains 15 residues. The CDR3 is CASSFPRGPGNTIYF. The CDR3 nucleotides are TGTGCCAGCAGCTTCCCCAGGGGGCCTGGAAACACCATATATTTT.

The CDR3 DNA reads as TGTGCCAGCAGTTACGGTCAGGGAACTGGAAACACCATATATTTT. This codes for CASSYGQGTGNTIYF. The rearrangement joins TRBV6-5 to TRBJ1-3; a possible D gene is TRBD1 (5 bases). The CDR3 length is 15 residues. From germline, CDR1 is MNHEY and CDR2 SVGAGI. Trimming removed 2 bases from V and 2 bases from J, with 10 bases in between.

This clonotype appeared a few times. J is TRBJ2-1 and V is TRBV4-3, with 7 nucleotides matching TRBD2. The trim removed 1 base at V and 8 bases at J, leaving 8 bases unmatched. The CDR3 loop spans 15 amino acids. Germline V gene sequence: CDR1 LGHNA, CDR2 YSLEER. This CDR3 reads CASSQGTRSVDEQFF. CDR3 coding DNA: TGCGCCAGCAGCCAAGGGACTAGATCGGTGGATGAGCAGTTCTTC.

This clonotype was seen repeatedly, ten times or more. J is TRBJ1-5 and V is TRBV4-2; D is ambiguous. V lost 1 base to trimming and J lost 4 bases, with 2 bases between them. CDR3 size: 12 residues. Germline assignment: CDR1 LGHNA and CDR2 YNFKEQ. The DNA of the CDR3 is TGTGCCAGCAGCCAAGGGAATCAGCCCCAGCATTTT. Translating it yields CASSQGNQPQHF.

There are many counts of this clonotype. The genes are TRBV12-3 or TRBV12-4 and TRBJ1-2; D ambiguous. The CDR3 totals 12 residues. V was trimmed by 3 bases and J by 2 bases, leaving 4 bases between them. Here the CDR3 DNA reads TGTGCCAGCAGTTTTGGGAACTATGGCTACACCTTC. Protein: CASSFGNYGYTF.

The chain uses TRBV19 and TRBJ1-2; D uncertain. Trimming cost V 2 bases and J 8 bases, with 12 bases left between them. This CDR3 region has 13 residues. Germline CDR1 and CDR2: LNHDA and SQIVND (reference sequence). DNA for the CDR3: TGTGCCAGTAGTATAATCAAATCTGGCGGCTACACCTTC. Residues: CASSIIKSGGYTF.

This clonotype was seen repeatedly, ten times or more. The CDR3 loop reads CASSLTDGSFGGYTF. CDR3 nucleotide sequence: TGCGCCAGCAGCCTTACAGACGGGAGTTTTGGTGGCTACACCTTC. This chain uses TRBV5-1 with TRBJ1-2; the D is unclear. V lost 4 bases to trimming and J lost 7 bases, with 20 bases between them. Germline V CDR1 and CDR2: SGHRS, YFSETQ. This CDR3 has 15 residues.

This chain joins TRBV12-3 or TRBV12-4 and TRBJ2-2; D gene unclear. The CDR3 length is 12 residues. The V end was cut by 5 bases, the J end by 9 bases, with 10 bases between. Here the CDR3 DNA reads TGTGCCAGCAGTCCCCTAGGGCGGGAGCTGTTTTTT. Protein: CASSPLGRELFF.

V and J are TRBV4-3 and TRBJ2-2; TRBD1 agrees at 9 bases. The ends lost 4 bases at V and 6 bases at J; junction bases unmatched: 9. From germline, CDR1 is LGHNA and CDR2 YSLEER. The CDR3 is 16 amino acids. For the CDR3, the DNA is TGCGCCAGCAGCCGAGCCGGGACAGGGATAGCCGGGGAGCTGTTTTTT. It yields the protein CASSRAGTGIAGELFF.

This clonotype showed up many times. The chain combines TRBV5-1 with TRBJ1-6; 7 bases line up with TRBD1. V was clipped by 5 bases and J by 5 bases; unmatched bases: 4. CDR1 and CDR2 (germline): SGHRS, YFSETQ. There are 14 residues in the CDR3. The CDR3 reads CASSRDSNNSPLHF. The DNA for the CDR3 is TGCGCCAGCAGTCGGGACAGCAATAATTCACCCCTCCACTTT.

This clonotype appeared many times. The CDR3 reads CASSLRGVSYNEQFF. The DNA for the CDR3 is TGTGCCAGCAGTTTGCGGGGGGTCTCCTACAATGAGCAGTTCTTC. J is TRBJ2-1 and V is TRBV12-3 or TRBV12-4; TRBD2 agrees at 8 bases. CDR3 size: 15 residues. V dropped 3 bases and J dropped 0; count of bases not matched to a gene: 1.

The chain employs TRBV29-1 and TRBJ2-4; TRBD2 aligns across 8 bases. Unmatched junction bases numbered 26, after V lost 7 bases and J lost 6 bases. Germline V gene sequence: CDR1 SQVTM, CDR2 ANQGSEA. This CDR3 region has 19 residues. The CDR3 loop reads CSARLWAGGSRSTLNIQYF. The CDR3 coding sequence is TGCAGCGCCCGACTTTGGGCGGGGGGATCGCGCTCGACCCTAAACATTCAGTACTTC.

In its sample, this clonotype was seen a few times. The V call is TRBV12-3 or TRBV12-4, the J call TRBJ2-3, with 10 bases identical to TRBD2. This CDR3 contains 14 residues. Trimming removed 7 bases from V and 3 bases from J; junction bases left unmatched: 4. CDR3 loop: CASMSGGVTDTQYF. In nucleotides, the CDR3 is TGTGCCAGCATGAGCGGGGGGGTAACAGATACGCAGTATTTT.

This clonotype was seen ten or more times. The chain is built from TRBV7-2 and TRBJ2-3; D gene uncertain. From germline, CDR1 is SGHTA and CDR2 FQGNSA. V lost 1 base to trimming and J lost 0 bases, with 5 bases between them. The length of the CDR3 is 14 residues. The CDR3 nucleotides read TGTGCCAGCAGCTTAGAGGAGAGCACAGATACGCAGTATTTT. This codes for CASSLEESTDTQYF. The whole variable domain, filled in from reference TRBV7-2 and TRBJ2-3, reads GAGVSQSPSNKVTEKGKDVELRCDPISGHTALYWYRQSLGQGLEFLIYFQGNSAPDKSGLPSDRFSAERTGGSVSTLTIQRTQQEDSAVYLCASSLEESTDTQYFGPGTRLTVL.

This rearrangement joins TRBV7-2 to TRBJ2-1, with D uncertain. Trimming left V 1 base short and J 6 bases short, with 7 bases between. The CDR3 length is 13 residues. Germline loops: CDR1 SGHTA, CDR2 FQGNSA. As DNA, the CDR3 is TGTGCCAGCAGCTTAGTGGCCCCCAATGAGCAGTTCTTC. It is translated as CASSLVAPNEQFF. Together with reference TRBV7-2 and TRBJ2-1, the CDR3 gives the full variable domain: GAGVSQSPSNKVTEKGKDVELRCDPISGHTALYWYRQSLGQGLEFLIYFQGNSAPDKSGLPSDRFSAERTGGSVSTLTIQRTQQEDSAVYLCASSLVAPNEQFFGPGTRLTVL.

This clonotype has just a few counts. J is TRBJ2-2 and V is TRBV6-1; 8 positions match TRBD2. J lost 7 bases, V lost 7 bases, and 8 bases had no gene match. Germline CDR1 reads MNHNS; CDR2 reads SASEGT. The CDR3 has 14 residues. CDR3 nucleotides: TGTGCCAGCATTCCGGGACTAGAGGTCGGGGAGCTGTTTTTT. This gives the protein CASIPGLEVGELFF.

This clonotype was counted ten times or more. The chain employs TRBV4-2 and TRBJ2-3; TRBD2 might be the D (7 bases). The V gene's germline CDR1 is LGHNA and CDR2 YNFKEQ. The CDR3 spans 17 residues. The germline V and J ends were trimmed by 1 base and 5 bases, with 19 bases remaining between them. The CDR3 DNA is TGTGCCAGCAGCCAAGGGGGAGTCCGGGGGGCGGGAGATACGCAGTATTTT. Protein: CASSQGGVRGAGDTQYF.

This clonotype was seen at least ten times. The V gene is TRBV29-1, the J gene TRBJ1-6; perhaps TRBD1 as D (5 bases). The CDR3 spans 12 residues. V gave up 6 bases and J gave up 5 bases, with 8 bases separating them. The germline CDR1 and CDR2 sequences are SQVTM and ANQGSEA. Here the CDR3 DNA reads TGCAGCGTGGGGGAAGATAATTCACCCCTCCACTTT. Translated, it gives CSVGEDNSPLHF.

This clonotype has more than one count but fewer than ten. This chain links TRBV5-1 with TRBJ2-5, with TRBD1 matching over 10 bases. CDR3 length: 15 residues. Germline loops: CDR1 SGHRS, CDR2 YFSETQ. Trimming removed 4 bases from V and 4 bases from J; junction bases left unmatched: 7. The CDR3 sequence is CASSPPGQGLETQYF. The CDR3 DNA sequence: TGCGCCAGCAGCCCGCCGGGACAGGGGTTAGAGACCCAGTACTTC.

This clonotype occurred a few times. The V and J genes are TRBV19 and TRBJ1-5; D gene uncertain. The CDR3 is made up of 15 amino acids. Germline-derived CDR1 and CDR2 are LNHDA and SQIVND (reference sequence). V was cut by 1 base and J by 0 bases, with 7 bases left in between. Here the CDR3 DNA reads TGTGCCAGTAGTATAGCCCTATATAGCAATCAGCCCCAGCATTTT. This translates into CASSIALYSNQPQHF.